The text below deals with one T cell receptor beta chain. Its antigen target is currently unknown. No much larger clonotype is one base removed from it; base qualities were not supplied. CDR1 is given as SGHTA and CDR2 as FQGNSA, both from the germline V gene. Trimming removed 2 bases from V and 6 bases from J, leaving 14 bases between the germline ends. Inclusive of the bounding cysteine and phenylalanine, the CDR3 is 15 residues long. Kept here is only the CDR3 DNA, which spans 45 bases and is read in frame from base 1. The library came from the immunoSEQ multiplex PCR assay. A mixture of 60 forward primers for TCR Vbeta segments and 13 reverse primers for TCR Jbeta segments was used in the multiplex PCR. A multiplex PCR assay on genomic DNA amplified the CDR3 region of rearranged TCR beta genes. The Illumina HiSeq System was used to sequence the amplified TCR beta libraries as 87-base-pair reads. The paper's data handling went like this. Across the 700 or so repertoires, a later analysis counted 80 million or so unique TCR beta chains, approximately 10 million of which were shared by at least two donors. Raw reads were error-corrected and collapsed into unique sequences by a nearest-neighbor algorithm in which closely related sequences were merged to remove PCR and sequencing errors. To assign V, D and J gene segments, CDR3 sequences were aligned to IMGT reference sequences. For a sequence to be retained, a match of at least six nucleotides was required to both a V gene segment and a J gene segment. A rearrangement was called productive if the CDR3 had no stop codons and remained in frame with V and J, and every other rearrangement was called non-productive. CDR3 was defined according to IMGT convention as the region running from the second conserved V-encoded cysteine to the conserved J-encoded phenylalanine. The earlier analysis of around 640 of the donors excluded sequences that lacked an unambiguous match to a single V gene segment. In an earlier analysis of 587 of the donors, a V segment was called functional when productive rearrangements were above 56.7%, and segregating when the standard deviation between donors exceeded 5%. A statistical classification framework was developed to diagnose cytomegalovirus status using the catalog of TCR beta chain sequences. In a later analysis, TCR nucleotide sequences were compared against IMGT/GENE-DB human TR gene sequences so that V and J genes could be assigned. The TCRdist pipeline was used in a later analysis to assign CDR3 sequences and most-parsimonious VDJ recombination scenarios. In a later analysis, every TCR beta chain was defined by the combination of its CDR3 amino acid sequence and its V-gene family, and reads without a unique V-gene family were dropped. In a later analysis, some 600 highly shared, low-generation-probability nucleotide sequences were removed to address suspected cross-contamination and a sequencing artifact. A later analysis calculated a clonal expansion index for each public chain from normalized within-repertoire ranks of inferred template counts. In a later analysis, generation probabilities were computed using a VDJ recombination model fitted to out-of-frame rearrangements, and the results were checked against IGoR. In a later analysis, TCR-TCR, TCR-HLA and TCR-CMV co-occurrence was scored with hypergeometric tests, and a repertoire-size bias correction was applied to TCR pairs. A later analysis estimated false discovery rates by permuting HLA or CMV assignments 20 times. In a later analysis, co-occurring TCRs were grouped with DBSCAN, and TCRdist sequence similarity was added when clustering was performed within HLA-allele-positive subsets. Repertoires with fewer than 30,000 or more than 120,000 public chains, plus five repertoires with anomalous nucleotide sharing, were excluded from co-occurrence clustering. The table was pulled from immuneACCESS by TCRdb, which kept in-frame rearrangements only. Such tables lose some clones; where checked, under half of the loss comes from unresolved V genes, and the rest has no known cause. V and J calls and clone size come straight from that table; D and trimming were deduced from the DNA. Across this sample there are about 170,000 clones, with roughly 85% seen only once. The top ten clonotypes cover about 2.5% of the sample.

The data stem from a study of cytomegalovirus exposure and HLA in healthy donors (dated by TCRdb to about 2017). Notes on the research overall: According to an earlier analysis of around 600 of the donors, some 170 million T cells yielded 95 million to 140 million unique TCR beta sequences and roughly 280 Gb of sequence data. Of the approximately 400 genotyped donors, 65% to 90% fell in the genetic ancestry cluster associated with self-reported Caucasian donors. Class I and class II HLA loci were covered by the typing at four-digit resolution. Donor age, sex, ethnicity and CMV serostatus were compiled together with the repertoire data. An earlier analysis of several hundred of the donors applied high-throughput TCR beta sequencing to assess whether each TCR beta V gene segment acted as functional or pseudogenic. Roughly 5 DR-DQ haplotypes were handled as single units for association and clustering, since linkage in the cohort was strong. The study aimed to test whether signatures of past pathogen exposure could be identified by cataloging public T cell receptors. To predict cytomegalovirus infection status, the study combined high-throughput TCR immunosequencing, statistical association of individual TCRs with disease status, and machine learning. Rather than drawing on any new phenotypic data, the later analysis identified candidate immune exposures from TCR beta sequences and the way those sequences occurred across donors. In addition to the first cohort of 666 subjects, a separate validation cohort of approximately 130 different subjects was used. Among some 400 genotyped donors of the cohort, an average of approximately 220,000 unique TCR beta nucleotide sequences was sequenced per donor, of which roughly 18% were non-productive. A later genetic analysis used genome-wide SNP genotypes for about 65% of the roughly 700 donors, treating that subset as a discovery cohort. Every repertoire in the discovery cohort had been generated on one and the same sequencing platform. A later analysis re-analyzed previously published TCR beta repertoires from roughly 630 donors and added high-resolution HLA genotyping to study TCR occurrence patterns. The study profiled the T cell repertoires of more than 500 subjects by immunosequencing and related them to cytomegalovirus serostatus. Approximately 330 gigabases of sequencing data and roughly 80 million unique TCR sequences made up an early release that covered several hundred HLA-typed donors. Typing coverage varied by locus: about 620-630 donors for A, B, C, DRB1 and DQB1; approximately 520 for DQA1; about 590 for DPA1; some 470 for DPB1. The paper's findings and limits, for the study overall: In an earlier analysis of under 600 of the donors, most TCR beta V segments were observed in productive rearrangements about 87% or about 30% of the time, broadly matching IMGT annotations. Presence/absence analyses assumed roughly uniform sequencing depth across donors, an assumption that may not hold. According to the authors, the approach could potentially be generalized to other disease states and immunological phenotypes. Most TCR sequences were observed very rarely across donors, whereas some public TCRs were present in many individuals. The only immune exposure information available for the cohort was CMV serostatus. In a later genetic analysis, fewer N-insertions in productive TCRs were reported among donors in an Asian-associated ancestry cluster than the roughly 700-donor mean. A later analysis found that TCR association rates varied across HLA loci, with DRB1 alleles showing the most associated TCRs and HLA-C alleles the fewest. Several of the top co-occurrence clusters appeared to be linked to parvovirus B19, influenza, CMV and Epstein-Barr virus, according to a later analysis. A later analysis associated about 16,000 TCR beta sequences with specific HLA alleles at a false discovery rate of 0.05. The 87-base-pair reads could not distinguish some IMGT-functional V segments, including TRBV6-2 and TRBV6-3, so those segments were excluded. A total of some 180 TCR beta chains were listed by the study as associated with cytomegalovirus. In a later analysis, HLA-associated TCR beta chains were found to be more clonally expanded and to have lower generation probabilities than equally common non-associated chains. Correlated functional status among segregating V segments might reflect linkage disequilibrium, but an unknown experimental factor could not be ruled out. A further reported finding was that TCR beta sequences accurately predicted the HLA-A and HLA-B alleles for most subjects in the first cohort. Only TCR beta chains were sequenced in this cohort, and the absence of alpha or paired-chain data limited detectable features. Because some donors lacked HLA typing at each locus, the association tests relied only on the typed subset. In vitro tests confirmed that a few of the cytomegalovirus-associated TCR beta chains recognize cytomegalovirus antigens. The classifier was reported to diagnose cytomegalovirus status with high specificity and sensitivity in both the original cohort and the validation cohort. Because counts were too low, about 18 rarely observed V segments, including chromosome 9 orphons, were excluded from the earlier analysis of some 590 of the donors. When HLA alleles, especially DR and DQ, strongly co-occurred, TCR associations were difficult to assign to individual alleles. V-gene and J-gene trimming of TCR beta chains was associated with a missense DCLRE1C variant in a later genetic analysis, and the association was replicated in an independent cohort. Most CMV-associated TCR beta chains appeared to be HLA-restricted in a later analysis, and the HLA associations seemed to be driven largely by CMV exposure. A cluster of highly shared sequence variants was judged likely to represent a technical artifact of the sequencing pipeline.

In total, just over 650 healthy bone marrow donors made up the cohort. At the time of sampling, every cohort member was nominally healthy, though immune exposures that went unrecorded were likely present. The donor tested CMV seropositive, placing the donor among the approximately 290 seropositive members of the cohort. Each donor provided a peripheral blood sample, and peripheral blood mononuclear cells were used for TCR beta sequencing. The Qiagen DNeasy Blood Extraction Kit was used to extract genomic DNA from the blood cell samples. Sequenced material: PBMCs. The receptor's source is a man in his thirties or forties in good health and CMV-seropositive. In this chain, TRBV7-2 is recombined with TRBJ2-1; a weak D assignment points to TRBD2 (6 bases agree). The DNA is TGTGCCAGCAGCTTACAGCTAGTCGGGGGCAATGAGCAGTTCTTC. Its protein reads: CASSLQLVGGNEQFF.